Following are 28 T cell receptor beta chains from one sample sequenced in a study of T cell clonality in common variable immunodeficiency (dated by TCRdb to the mid-2010s). Receptor amplification or capture employed the immunoSEQ multiplex PCR assay. TCRdb retrieved this table from immuneACCESS and kept in-frame rearrangements only. Not all clones are present; in checked studies, unresolved V genes account for under half, and no reason is known for the remainder. For this sample, approximately 81,000 clones appear and none is a singleton. The ten most abundant clones make up 0.8% of the sample. Sequencing was done on a sample of peripheral blood mononuclear cells. The receptors stem from a person between 18 and 75 years old in good health.

The sample holds many counts of this clone. The read gets to within 3 residues of the CDR3 end, and the germline J gene fills in the rest. V and J are TRBV5-1 and TRBJ2-5; 11 bases map to TRBD2. The germline V gene has CDR1 SGHRS and CDR2 YFSETQ. The V and J ends lost 3 bases and 3 bases, in that order; junction bases with no gene match: 1. This CDR3 contains 14 residues. The CDR3 here is CASSYSGREETQYF. Partial CDR3 DNA: TGCGCCAGCAGCTATAGCGGGAGGGAAGAGACC.

This clone came up many times. The read ends 3 residues before the CDR3 terminus; that terminus is restored from the germline J gene. The chain carries TRBV10-3 and TRBJ2-3; 15 bases match TRBD2. Trimming cost V 9 bases and J 4 bases; bases outside gene matches: 2. From germline, CDR1 is ENHRY and CDR2 SYGVKD. This CDR3 spans 14 amino acids. Incomplete CDR3 DNA: TGTGCCATAGGGACTAGCGGGAGGTCAGATACG. Protein product: CAIGTSGRSDT. The entire CDR3 sequence reads CAIGTSGRSDTQYF.

This clone came up many times. The read terminates 3 residues before the CDR3 end, so the remaining end is supplied by the germline J gene. This rearrangement joins TRBV10-3 to TRBJ1-1; 7 nucleotides line up with TRBD1. CDR3 size: 14 residues. The V segment lost 5 bases and the J segment 2 bases; nucleotides outside the gene matches: 5. Germline V lookup: CDR1 ENHRY, CDR2 SYGVKD. The part of the CDR3 DNA that was read is TGTGCCATCAGTTCCGGGACAGTTAACACTGAA. This gives the protein CAISSGTVNTE. The whole CDR3 sequence reads CAISSGTVNTEAFF.

This clone was counted many times. The read ends 3 residues early relative to the CDR3; the germline J gene fills the gap. The V gene is TRBV5-1, the J gene TRBJ2-5; 10 nucleotides match TRBD2. This CDR3 is 14 amino acids long. After removal of 1 base from V and 7 bases from J, the junction contained 4 bases not matched to a gene. Germline V gene lookup returns CDR1 SGHRS and CDR2 YFSETQ. The CDR3 spells CASSLTSGTGTQYF. The DNA read from the CDR3 is TGCGCCAGCAGCTTGACTAGCGGGACAGGGACC.

This clone came up many times. The read stops 3 residues short of the end of the CDR3; the missing end is completed from the germline J gene. J is TRBJ2-1 and V is TRBV6-1; 8 bases match TRBD2. The CDR3 contains 16 residues. V dropped 1 base and J dropped 5; count of bases not matched to a gene: 7. Germline V CDR1 and CDR2: MNHNS, SASEGT. CDR3 DNA (partial): TGTGCCAGCAGTGAAGTGAGCGGGAGAGGAAACAATGAG. Protein sequence: CASSEVSGRGNNE. In full, the CDR3 is CASSEVSGRGNNEQFF.

This clone has ten or more counts. The read gets to within 3 residues of the CDR3 end, and the germline J gene fills in the rest. The rearrangement links TRBV7-2 to TRBJ2-7; D is possibly TRBD1 (6 bases). This CDR3 is built from 15 residues. Trimming pared 1 base from V and 4 bases from J, leaving 14 bases between. CDR1 is SGHTA, CDR2 FQGNSA, per germline. The CDR3 bases that were read are TGTGCCAGCAGCTTAGGCGCCAGGGGTGTGTACGAG. It specifies CASSLGARGVYE. The complete CDR3 reads CASSLGARGVYEQYF.

This clone came up many times. The sequenced fragment ends 3 residues before the CDR3 boundary, so the rest is inferred from the germline J gene. The V and J genes are TRBV30 and TRBJ2-1; 8 nucleotides agree with TRBD2. This CDR3 is built from 14 residues. V was clipped by 5 bases and J by 8 bases; unmatched bases: 11. Germline-derived CDR1 and CDR2 are GTSNPN and SVGIG (reference sequence). The CDR3 is CAWGRAGGIDEQFF. The CDR3 bases that were read are TGTGCCTGGGGTCGGGCGGGAGGTATAGATGAG.

This clone was observed a few times. The sequenced fragment ends 3 residues before the CDR3 boundary, so the rest is inferred from the germline J gene. This rearrangement joins TRBV18 to TRBJ2-7; 8 bases match TRBD2. This CDR3 comprises 15 residues. With 6 bases clipped from V and 2 bases from J, the junction kept 9 bases outside the gene matches. The V gene's germline CDR1 is KGHSH and CDR2 LQKENI. The CDR3 protein is CASSLFSGRTYEQYF. The covered CDR3 bases are TGTGCCAGCTCGCTCTTCAGCGGGAGAACCTACGAG. Looking up the rest from reference TRBV18 and TRBJ2-7 gives the full variable domain: NAGVMQNPRHLVRRRGQEARLRCSPMKGHSHVYWYRQLPEEGLKFMVYLQKENIIDESGMPKERFSAEFPKEGPSILRIQQVVRGDSAAYFCASSLFSGRTYEQYFGPGTRLTVT.

This clone was counted many times. Read sequence stops 3 residues before the CDR3 end, and the germline J gene provides the missing end. V usage is TRBV12-5 and J usage is TRBJ2-1, with 9 bases matching TRBD2. This CDR3 has 16 residues. The V gene end was trimmed by 9 bases and the J gene end by 1 base; junction bases not matched to a gene: 10. Germline V gene lookup returns CDR1 LGHNT and CDR2 FRNRAP. The covered CDR3 bases are TGTGCTAGCTTGGGGGCTAGCGGGATATCCTACAATGAG. It codes for CASLGASGISYNE. The CDR3 reads in full as CASLGASGISYNEQFF. Full variable domain (rest looked up from reference TRBV12-5 and TRBJ2-1): DARVTQTPRHKVTEMGQEVTMRCQPILGHNTVFWYRQTMMQGLELLAYFRNRAPLDDSGMPKDRFSAEMPDATLATLKIQPSEPRDSAVYFCASLGASGISYNEQFFGPGTRLTVL.

The sample holds many counts of this clone. The read gets to within 3 residues of the CDR3 end, and the germline J gene fills in the rest. The V gene is TRBV5-6, the J gene TRBJ2-7; the match to TRBD2 covers 9 bases. The CDR3 loop spans 14 amino acids. Trimming at V came to 5 bases and at J to 3 bases, leaving 6 bases not matched to a gene. Germline loops: CDR1 SGHDT, CDR2 YYEEEE. The CDR3 spells CASSSGLAIYEQYF. CDR3 DNA (partial): TGTGCCAGCAGTTCAGGACTAGCGATCTACGAG.

This clone has a count of ten or more. The read terminates 3 residues ahead of where the CDR3 ends, so the germline J gene completes it. The chain is built from TRBV14 and TRBJ2-7; 8 nucleotides align to TRBD2. Germline V gene lookup returns CDR1 SGHDN and CDR2 FVKESK. The V and J ends lost 4 bases and 0 bases, in that order; junction bases with no gene match: 2. The CDR3 contains 14 residues. CDR3: CASSRSGNSYEQYF. Partial CDR3 DNA: TGTGCCAGCAGCCGTAGCGGGAACTCCTACGAG.

This clone was observed many times. The read is 3 residues too short to cover the CDR3 end, so that end is filled in from the germline J gene. The chain recombines TRBV29-1 with TRBJ1-5, with D perhaps TRBD1 (6 bases). V gave up 6 bases and J gave up 2 bases, with 11 bases separating them. CDR3 size: 13 residues. Germline values: CDR1 SQVTM, CDR2 ANQGSEA. The CDR3 DNA, read in part, is TGCAGCGTGATACAGGGACGCAATCAGCCC. Protein product: CSVIQGRNQP. The CDR3 in full is CSVIQGRNQPQHF.

Ten or more counts support this clone. The CDR3 end is not reached by the read, which stops 3 residues before it; the germline J gene fills it in. J is TRBJ2-5 and V is TRBV7-3; 7 nucleotides align to TRBD1. Germline V lookup: CDR1 SGHTA, CDR2 FQGTGA. V was clipped by 5 bases and J by 5 bases; unmatched bases: 5. CDR3 length: 13 amino acids. The CDR3: CASSETGLETQYF. The part of the CDR3 DNA that was read is TGTGCCAGCAGCGAGACAGGGTTGGAGACC.

Many counts were recorded for this clone. Sequencing ends 3 residues short of the CDR3 end; the germline J gene provides the rest. V is TRBV7-6 and J is TRBJ2-5, with 8 bases aligning to TRBD2. Per germline, CDR1 SGHVS and CDR2 FNYEAQ. V was clipped by 5 bases and J by 4 bases; unmatched bases: 6. The CDR3 runs 14 residues. The DNA read from the CDR3 is TGTGCCAGCAGCCCCCGGGGGGGCGGAGAGACC. Translated: CASSPRGGGET. The full CDR3 protein is CASSPRGGGETQYF. The whole variable domain, remainder taken from reference TRBV7-6 and TRBJ2-5, is GAGVSQSPRYKVTKRGQDVALRCDPISGHVSLYWYRQALGQGPEFLTYFNYEAQQDKSGLPNDRFSAERPEGSISTLTIQRTEQRDSAMYRCASSPRGGGETQYFGPGTRLLVL.

This clone was detected many times. The CDR3 goes on 3 residues after the read ends, and that part is filled in from the germline J gene. This chain connects TRBV20-1 to TRBJ2-1; no definite D call. CDR1 DFQATT and CDR2 SNEGSKA come from the germline V gene (reference sequence). V was pared by 3 bases and J by 1 base, with 22 bases between. The CDR3 consists of 18 residues. The CDR3 loop reads CSASSPLAEQASYNEQFF. CDR3 DNA (partial): TGCAGTGCTAGCTCTCCTCTTGCGGAGCAAGCTTCCTACAATGAG.

This clone has ten or more counts. The observed sequence ends 3 residues before the CDR3 terminus, with the missing tail filled in from the germline J gene. The rearrangement links TRBV30 to TRBJ2-7; tentatively, D is TRBD1 (6 bases). This CDR3 has 12 amino acids. Germline V gene lookup returns CDR1 GTSNPN and CDR2 SVGIG (reference sequence). V was trimmed by 4 bases and J by 3 bases, leaving 10 bases between them. CDR3 DNA, as far as it was read: TGTGCCTGGACCACAGGGCTCTACGAG. Its protein is CAWTTGLYE. The CDR3 in its entirety is CAWTTGLYEQYF. The full variable domain, its missing parts supplied by reference TRBV30 and TRBJ2-7, is SQTIHQWPATLVQPVGSPLSLECTVEGTSNPNLYWYRQAAGRGLQLLFYSVGIGQISSEVPQNLSASRPQDRQFILSSKKLLLSDSGFYLCAWTTGLYEQYFGPGTRLTVT.

This clone was observed at least ten times. The CDR3 sequence is CAVTSGREDTQYF. The sequenced CDR3 bases are TGTGCCGTGACTAGCGGGAGAGAAGATACG. The chain has TRBV10-3 and TRBJ2-3; 12 nucleotides line up with TRBD2. The read finishes 3 residues shy of the CDR3 end, and the germline J gene is used to complete it. After removal of 11 bases from V and 5 bases from J, the junction contained 5 bases not matched to a gene. The CDR3 is 13 residues long. Germline values: CDR1 ENHRY, CDR2 SYGVKD.

This clone showed up many times. The read terminates 3 residues ahead of where the CDR3 ends, so the germline J gene completes it. The chain employs TRBV2 and TRBJ2-7, with D perhaps matching TRBD1 or TRBD2 (5 bases each). The germline V and J ends were trimmed by 1 base and 2 bases, with 15 bases remaining between them. Germline values: CDR1 SNHLY, CDR2 FYNNEI. The CDR3 is made up of 16 amino acids. The CDR3 reads CASSEGRQGAPYEQYF. Incomplete CDR3 DNA: TGTGCCAGCAGTGAAGGGAGGCAGGGTGCCCCCTACGAG.

This clone was seen at least ten times. The observed sequence ends 3 residues before the CDR3 terminus, with the missing tail filled in from the germline J gene. The chain has TRBV5-4 and TRBJ1-2; D is ambiguous. The germline V gene encodes CDR1 SGHNT and CDR2 YYREEE (reference sequence). The CDR3 consists of 13 residues. V was trimmed by 3 bases and J by 2 bases, leaving 8 bases between them. CDR3 sequence reads: CASSSPPNYGYTF. The covered CDR3 bases are TGTGCCAGCAGCTCCCCCCCGAACTATGGC.

This clone was observed at least ten times. The missing CDR3 end, 3 residues past where the read stops, is filled in from the germline J gene. This chain links TRBV20-1 with TRBJ2-7, with a weak D call TRBD2 (5 bases). The CDR3 is 13 residues long. Germline CDR1 reads DFQATT; CDR2 reads SNEGSKA (reference sequence). The V gene lost 3 bases and the J gene lost 6 bases, with 15 bases spanning the gap. This CDR3 reads CSASQRAFSEQYF. The DNA read from the CDR3 is TGCAGTGCTAGTCAGAGGGCGTTTAGCGAG.

This clone has a count of ten or more. The observed sequence ends 3 residues before the CDR3 terminus, with the missing tail filled in from the germline J gene. J is TRBJ2-7 and V is TRBV15, with a possible D match to TRBD2 (5 bases). Germline V gives CDR1 LNHNV, CDR2 YYDKDF (reference sequence). With 0 bases removed from V and 1 base from J, the gap between germline ends came to 10 bases. The CDR3 extends over 15 amino acids. The CDR3 protein is CATSRDQDLSYEQYF. The sequenced part of the CDR3 DNA is TGTGCCACCAGCAGAGATCAGGACTTATCCTACGAG.

This clone was counted ten times or more. The read ends 3 residues before the CDR3 terminus; that terminus is restored from the germline J gene. This chain links TRBV5-4 with TRBJ2-7, with 7 bases matching TRBD2. This CDR3 spans 15 amino acids. CDR1 SGHNT and CDR2 YYREEE come from the germline V gene (reference sequence). J was trimmed by 2 bases and V by 4 bases; bases with no gene match: 9. CDR3: CASSPAASGPYEQYF. Incomplete CDR3 DNA: TGTGCCAGCAGCCCAGCGGCTAGCGGACCCTACGAG.

This clone was detected a few times. The read comes to an end 3 residues before the CDR3 does, leaving the germline J gene to fill in the end. This sequence joins TRBV5-1 and TRBJ2-2; 8 bases fit TRBD2. Germline CDR1 reads SGHRS; CDR2 reads YFSETQ. The CDR3 contains 16 residues. The sequenced part of the CDR3 DNA is TGCGCCTCCCAAGCGGGGGAACTTTCAACTAATGAAAAG. Translation: CASQAGELSTNEK. The full CDR3 protein reads CASQAGELSTNEKLFF.

In this sample, this clone turned up many times. The CDR3 extends 3 residues past the end of the read, so its final part is completed from the germline J gene. This chain links TRBV6-2 or TRBV6-3 with TRBJ2-2; tentatively, D is TRBD2 (5 bases). The V end was cut by 6 bases, the J end by 0 bases, with 11 bases between. Germline assignment: CDR1 MNHEY and CDR2 SVGEGT. The CDR3 sequence is 15 residues long. This CDR3 reads CASRKSGANTGELFF. CDR3 DNA (partial): TGTGCCAGCAGGAAAAGCGGCGCGAACACCGGGGAG.

This clone showed up many times. The read ends 3 residues early relative to the CDR3; the germline J gene fills the gap. The chain couples TRBV19 to TRBJ1-3; 7 bases map to TRBD1. CDR3 length: 17 residues. Germline trimming cut 4 bases from V and 2 bases from J; bases unmatched to any gene: 11. Per the germline V gene, CDR1 is LNHDA and CDR2 is SQIVND (reference sequence). The CDR3 bases that were read are TGTGCCAGTAGTACGTTTCTTTCCGGGACAGCTGGAAACACC. As protein: CASSTFLSGTAGNT. The entire CDR3 is CASSTFLSGTAGNTIYF.

This clone occurred many times. Sequencing ends 3 residues short of the CDR3 end; the germline J gene provides the rest. The gene calls are TRBV19 and TRBJ1-5, with D uncertain. The CDR3 spans 16 residues. Germline lookup yields CDR1 LNHDA and CDR2 SQIVND (reference sequence). V lost 0 bases to trimming and J lost 1 base, with 10 bases between them. The CDR3 is CASSIEAGLSNQPQHF. The sequenced CDR3 bases are TGTGCCAGTAGTATAGAGGCAGGTTTGAGCAATCAGCCC.

This clone was seen at least ten times. The read comes to an end 3 residues before the CDR3 does, leaving the germline J gene to fill in the end. This rearrangement joins TRBV9 to TRBJ2-3, with TRBD2 matching 7 bases. This CDR3 contains 17 residues. Germline lookup yields CDR1 SGDLS and CDR2 YYNGEE. The V and J ends lost 4 bases and 4 bases, in that order; junction bases with no gene match: 15. CDR3 sequence reads: CASSPRGVSGFADTQYF. Incomplete CDR3 DNA: TGTGCCAGCAGCCCGAGGGGCGTTAGCGGGTTCGCAGATACG.

Only a few counts were recorded for this clone. The CDR3 bases that were read are TGTGCCAGCAGCCTACAGGGACCCCACGAG. Residues: CASSLQGPHE. The full CDR3 reads CASSLQGPHEQYF. The V and J genes are TRBV27 and TRBJ2-7, with D perhaps TRBD1 (6 bases). Read data end 3 residues before the CDR3 end; the end is taken from the germline J gene. V was shortened by 6 bases and J by 5 bases, with 14 bases between the two germline ends. Per germline, CDR1 MNHEY and CDR2 SMNVEV (reference sequence). The CDR3 extends over 13 amino acids.